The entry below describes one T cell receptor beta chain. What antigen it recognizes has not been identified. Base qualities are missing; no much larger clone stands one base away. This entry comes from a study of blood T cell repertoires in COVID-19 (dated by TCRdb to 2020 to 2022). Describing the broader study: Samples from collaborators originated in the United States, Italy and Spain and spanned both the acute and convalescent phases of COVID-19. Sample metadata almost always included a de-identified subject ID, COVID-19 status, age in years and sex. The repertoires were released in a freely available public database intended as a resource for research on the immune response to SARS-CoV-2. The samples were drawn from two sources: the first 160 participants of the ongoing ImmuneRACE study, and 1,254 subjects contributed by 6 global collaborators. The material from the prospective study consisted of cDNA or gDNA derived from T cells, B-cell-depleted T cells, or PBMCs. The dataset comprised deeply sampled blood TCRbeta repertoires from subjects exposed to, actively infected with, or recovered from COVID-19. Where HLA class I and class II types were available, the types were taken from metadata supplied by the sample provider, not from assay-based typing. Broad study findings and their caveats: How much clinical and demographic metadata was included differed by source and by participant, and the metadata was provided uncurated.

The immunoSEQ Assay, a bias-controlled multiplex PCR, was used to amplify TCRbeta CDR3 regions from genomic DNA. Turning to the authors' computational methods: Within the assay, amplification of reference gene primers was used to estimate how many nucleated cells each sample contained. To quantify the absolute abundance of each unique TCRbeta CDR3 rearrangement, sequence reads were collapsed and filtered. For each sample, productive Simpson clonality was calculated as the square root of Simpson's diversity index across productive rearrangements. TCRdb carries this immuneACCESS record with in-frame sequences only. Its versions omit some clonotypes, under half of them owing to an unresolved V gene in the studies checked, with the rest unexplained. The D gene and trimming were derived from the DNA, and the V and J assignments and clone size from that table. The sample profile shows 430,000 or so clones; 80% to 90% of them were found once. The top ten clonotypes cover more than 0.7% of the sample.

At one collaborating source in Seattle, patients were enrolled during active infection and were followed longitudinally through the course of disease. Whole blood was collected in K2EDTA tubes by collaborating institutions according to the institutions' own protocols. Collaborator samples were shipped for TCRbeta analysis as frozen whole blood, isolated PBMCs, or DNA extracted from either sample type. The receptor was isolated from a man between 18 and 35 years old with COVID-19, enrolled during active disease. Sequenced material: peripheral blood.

The CDR3 is CASSVGTVSFYGYTF. The DNA reads TGTGCCAGCAGTGTAGGGACAGTTTCTTTCTATGGCTACACCTTC. The chain is assembled from TRBV3-1 (or the pseudogene TRBV3-2) and TRBJ1-2; a stretch of 7 junction bases matches TRBD1. Clipping removes 6 bases from V and 4 bases from J, with 11 as the unmatched junction base count. According to the germline V gene (reference sequence), CDR1 reads LGHDT and CDR2 reads YNNKEL. The CDR3, cysteine through phenylalanine, is 15 amino acids long. The entry retains the CDR3 DNA only, 45 bases that are in frame from base 1.